The 21 T cell receptor beta chains reported below all come from one sample, sequenced in a study of identical twins' blood T cells. TCRdb analysed the 5' RACE reads with MiXCR anew, one entry per CDR3 protein. Of a few hundred thousand distinct CDR3 sequences detected, roughly 28% appear once; the ten largest clones hold approximately 6.6%. Sequences were obtained from PBMCs. The receptors were gathered from a woman aged 18-49 years in good health.

In its sample, this clonotype was seen a few times. DNA for the CDR3: TGTGCCAGCAGTGAACATGTAGCGGGGGGCACAGATACGCAGTATTTT. Residues: CASSEHVAGGTDTQYF. V and J are TRBV6-1 and TRBJ2-3; 9 positions match TRBD2. Germline V gene lookup returns CDR1 MNHNS and CDR2 SASEGT. V dropped 2 bases and J dropped 1; count of bases not matched to a gene: 4. This CDR3 has 16 residues.

The gene calls are TRBV10-1 and TRBJ2-5; 9 nucleotides align to TRBD2. The V and J ends lost 0 bases and 5 bases, in that order; junction bases with no gene match: 10. Germline values: CDR1 WNHNN, CDR2 SYGVQD (reference sequence). The CDR3 runs to 17 residues. As DNA, the CDR3 is TGCGCCAGCAGTGAGTCGGTGGTAGCGGGAGTATTGGAGACCCAGTACTTC. Translating gives CASSESVVAGVLETQYF.

This clonotype has a count of ten or more. V gene TRBV15 combines with J gene TRBJ1-2; maybe TRBD1 (6 bases). V shed 0 bases and J shed 7 bases, with 15 bases lying between them. This CDR3 comprises 15 residues. Per the germline V gene, CDR1 is LNHNV and CDR2 is YYDKDF (reference sequence). The CDR3 spells CATSREGAGAGGYTF. The CDR3 DNA reads TGTGCCACCAGCAGAGAAGGAGCAGGGGCCGGTGGCTACACCTTC.

This clonotype was picked up a small number of times. The chain couples TRBV27 to TRBJ1-2; possibly TRBD1 for D (6 bases). The germline V gene encodes CDR1 MNHEY and CDR2 SMNVEV (reference sequence). There are 13 residues in the CDR3. V was cut by 5 bases and J by 3 bases, with 10 bases left in between. CDR3 amino acids: CASSGTGYYGYTF. CDR3 nucleotides: TGTGCCAGCAGTGGAACAGGGTACTATGGCTACACCTTC.

The chain joins TRBV13 to TRBJ2-4, with a tentative D call TRBD2 (6 bases). The CDR3 runs 14 residues. V lost 8 bases to trimming and J lost 2 bases, with 13 bases between them. CDR1 PRHDT and CDR2 FYEKMQ come from the germline V gene (reference sequence). In DNA form, the CDR3 reads TGTGCCAGCGGGAGGATGATCTCCAAAAACATTCAGTACTTC. Encoded protein: CASGRMISKNIQYF.

The chain recombines TRBV19 with TRBJ2-3; D perhaps matches TRBD2 (5 bases). Trimming removed 6 bases at V and 4 bases at J, with 23 bases between. Per germline, CDR1 LNHDA and CDR2 SQIVND (reference sequence). The CDR3 has 17 residues. Here the CDR3 reads CASSPPPKSGFPDTQYF. In nucleotides, the CDR3 is TGTGCCAGTAGCCCCCCTCCTAAAAGCGGCTTCCCAGATACGCAGTATTTT.

This clonotype was counted many times. V usage is TRBV5-1 and J usage is TRBJ2-3; D gene ambiguous. The V gene lost 5 bases and the J gene lost 0 bases, with 4 bases spanning the gap. The CDR3 contains 12 residues. Germline loops: CDR1 SGHRS, CDR2 YFSETQ. In nucleotides, the CDR3 is TGCGCCAGCAGGATTAGCACAGATACGCAGTATTTT. Translation gives CASRISTDTQYF.

The chain has TRBV20-1 and TRBJ2-1; the match to TRBD2 covers 9 bases. The V gene end was trimmed by 1 base and the J gene end by 7 bases; junction bases not matched to a gene: 5. Germline V CDR1 and CDR2: DFQATT, SNEGSKA (reference sequence). This CDR3 region has 14 residues. The CDR3 DNA reads as TGCAGTGCTAGAGCTAGCGGGGCGGGGAATGAGCAGTTCTTC. Protein: CSARASGAGNEQFF.

This clonotype was counted only a few times. This chain links TRBV6-2 or TRBV6-3 with TRBJ1-1; possibly TRBD1 for D (6 bases). V shed 2 bases and J shed 2 bases, with 15 bases lying between them. CDR1 is MNHEY and CDR2 is SVGEGT in the germline V gene. The CDR3 runs to 16 residues. The CDR3: CASSYPLGTPNTEAFF. CDR3 bases: TGTGCCAGCAGTTACCCTCTGGGGACACCCAACACTGAAGCTTTCTTT.

To note about this clonotype: An end of the junction differs from the germline gene, which may be a read error. The gene calls are TRBV19 and TRBJ1-1; D remains unclear. CDR1 LNHDA and CDR2 SQIVND come from the germline V gene (reference sequence). This CDR3 has 13 amino acids. In nucleotides, the CDR3 is TGTGCGAGTAGGAAGGAGATGAACACTGAAGCTTTCTTT. Protein product: CASRKEMNTEAFF.

The DNA for the CDR3 is TGTGCCAGCAGTCCTACCCTCACCACTAGGGAGCAGTTCTTC. Encoded protein: CASSPTLTTREQFF. The chain couples TRBV6-5 to TRBJ2-1, with a possible D match to TRBD2 (5 bases). The germline V gene encodes CDR1 MNHEY and CDR2 SVGAGI. V lost 5 bases to trimming and J lost 10 bases, with 18 bases between them. The CDR3 has 14 amino acids.

The table lists this clonotype with many counts. The rearrangement links TRBV29-1 to TRBJ1-1; 7 nucleotides agree with TRBD1. CDR1 SQVTM and CDR2 ANQGSEA come from the germline V gene. J was trimmed by 5 bases and V by 7 bases; bases with no gene match: 10. This CDR3 spans 13 amino acids. Here the CDR3 DNA reads TGCAGCGGCGTTCGACAGGGTAATACTGAAGCTTTCTTT. Encoded protein: CSGVRQGNTEAFF.

On this clonotype: The junction differs from germline at one of its ends, possibly a read error. The V and J genes are TRBV7-2 and TRBJ2-1; the match to TRBD2 covers 8 bases. The CDR3 spans 14 residues. Looked up from germline, CDR1 is SGHTA and CDR2 is FQGNSA. The CDR3 DNA is TGTGCCAGCAAAACTAGCGGTTCATACAATGAGCGGTTCTTC. Translating it yields CASKTSGSYNERFF. Full variable domain (rest looked up from reference TRBV7-2 and TRBJ2-1): GAGVSQSPSNKVTEKGKDVELRCDPISGHTALYWYRQSLGQGLEFLIYFQGNSAPDKSGLPSDRFSAERTGGSVSTLTIQRTQQEDSAVYLCASKTSGSYNERFFGPGTRLTVL.

This clonotype was observed a single time. The rearrangement uses TRBV20-1 and TRBJ1-2, with a possible D match to TRBD1 (6 bases). The CDR3 consists of 14 residues. V lost 1 base to trimming and J lost 4 bases, with 13 bases between them. Germline CDR1 and CDR2: DFQATT and SNEGSKA (reference sequence). The CDR3 is CSARAADRPYGYTF. CDR3 bases: TGCAGTGCTAGAGCCGCGGACAGACCCTATGGCTACACCTTC.

Points on this clonotype: This may stem from a read error, because a much larger clone lies one nucleotide away. The chain employs TRBV6-2 or TRBV6-3 and TRBJ1-1, with 8 nucleotides matching TRBD1. The CDR3 runs 13 residues. Looked up from germline, CDR1 is MNHEY and CDR2 is SVGEGT. Here the CDR3 DNA reads TGTTCCAGCAATAGGGACAGGCGGACTGAAGCTTTCTTT. Its protein is CSSNRDRRTEAFF.

The gene calls are TRBV20-1 and TRBJ1-2; D gene unclear. This CDR3 spans 13 amino acids. Per germline, CDR1 DFQATT and CDR2 SNEGSKA (reference sequence). V lost 2 bases and J lost 7, with 14 bases in between. The CDR3 is CSARYLVAGGYTF. The CDR3 DNA reads as TGCAGTGCTAGATATTTGGTGGCGGGTGGCTACACCTTC.

The chain has TRBV18 and TRBJ2-1, with 11 nucleotides matching TRBD2. Trimming removed 5 bases from V and 8 bases from J; junction bases left unmatched: 5. This CDR3 has 14 residues. Looked up from germline, CDR1 is KGHSH and CDR2 is LQKENI. In DNA, the CDR3 is TGTGCCAGCTCAGCGACTAGCGGGATCTATGAGCAGTTCTTC. It yields the protein CASSATSGIYEQFF.

This chain connects TRBV7-2 to TRBJ2-7; no clear D gene. The V end lost 2 bases, the J end lost 2 bases, and 13 bases lay between the germline ends. The germline gives CDR1 SGHTA, CDR2 FQGNSA. This CDR3 spans 15 amino acids. CDR3 nucleotide sequence: TGTGCCAGCAGCTTAAAAAGCACCGATGCCTACGAGCAGTACTTC. Its protein product is CASSLKSTDAYEQYF.

As to this clonotype: A read error is possible here, since a much larger clone lies one base away. The V call is TRBV6-5, the J call TRBJ1-2; possibly TRBD1 for D (5 bases). Germline V gene sequence: CDR1 MNHEY, CDR2 SVGAGI. V lost 5 bases and J 6 bases, leaving 10 bases between the germline ends. The CDR3 sequence is 12 residues long. CDR3 amino acids: CASSPGYHGYTF. The CDR3 coding sequence is TGTGCCAGCAGTCCAGGGTACCATGGCTACACCTTC.

This clonotype was observed a few times. A much larger clone differs by one base, so this may be a read error. This rearrangement joins TRBV12-3 or TRBV12-4 to TRBJ1-1, with a weak D call TRBD1 (6 bases). V gave up 6 bases and J gave up 1 base, with 12 bases separating them. The CDR3 is 14 residues long. The CDR3 nucleotides read TGTGCCAGCAGATACGGGACACCGAACACTGAAGCTTTCTTT. Protein sequence: CASRYGTPNTEAFF.

This clonotype occurred a few times. This chain uses TRBV9 with TRBJ2-2; no definite D call. Germline V gives CDR1 SGDLS, CDR2 YYNGEE. This CDR3 is built from 14 residues. With 0 bases removed from V and 5 bases from J, the gap between germline ends came to 8 bases. CDR3 DNA: TGTGCCAGCAGCGTAGATAGTCCAACCGGGGAGCTGTTTTTT. Protein: CASSVDSPTGELFF.